These 19 T cell receptor beta chains were sequenced from one sample in a study of monozygotic twins with inflammatory bowel disease (dated by TCRdb to the late 2010s). Libraries were made using 5' RACE. TCRdb records Illumina HiSeq 2500 as the sequencer. TCRdb reprocessed the reads, so every CDR3 protein sequence counts as one entry and DNA is not shown. The data table for this sample lists approximately 140,000 distinct CDR3 sequences. Together, the top ten hold 2.4% of the sample. What was sequenced was blood. The receptor set was obtained from a human donor with ulcerative colitis or Crohn's disease, or a healthy co-twin of an affected twin (not recorded which).

The V and J genes are TRBV6-2 or TRBV6-3 and TRBJ1-1; TCRdb returns TRBD1, unconfirmable since there is no DNA. Germline CDR1 MNHEY, CDR2 SVGEGT. This CDR3 is built from 18 residues. CDR3: CASSYPPARSRRNTEAFF.

The genes are TRBV21-1 and TRBJ1-2; the D gene TCRdb calls, TRBD1, cannot be checked with no DNA. TRBV21-1 is flagged as a pseudogene. The CDR3 has 14 residues. The CDR3 loop reads CASIKVRGWYGYTF.

CDR3 region: CASNHAGQSYNEQFF. The V call is TRBV6-2 or TRBV6-3, the J call TRBJ2-1; lacking DNA, the TRBD1 call made by TCRdb goes unchecked. In germline, CDR1 is MNHEY, CDR2 SVGEGT. The CDR3 extends over 15 amino acids.

The chain carries TRBV7-2 and TRBJ2-3; TCRdb selects TRBD1, and the lack of DNA leaves this call unchecked. Germline assignment: CDR1 SGHTA and CDR2 FQGNSA. The CDR3 runs 17 residues. The CDR3: CASSPRLGGQGTDTQYF.

The chain joins TRBV6-2 or TRBV6-3 to TRBJ1-5. Germline CDR1 and CDR2: MNHEY and SVGEGT. This CDR3 is built from 15 residues. The CDR3 here is CASSSHLSSNQPQHF.

The chain carries TRBV20-1 and TRBJ2-5; checking the TCRdb D call of TRBD1 is not possible without DNA. In germline, CDR1 is DFQATT, CDR2 SNEGSKA (reference sequence). The CDR3 has 13 residues. CDR3 amino acids: CSARPQATETQYF.

The chain combines TRBV5-1 with TRBJ2-7; TCRdb reports TRBD1, a call that lacks DNA to check it against. The germline gives CDR1 SGHRS, CDR2 YFSETQ. This CDR3 comprises 14 residues. CDR3 in amino acids: CASSLRTPSYEQYF.

V usage is TRBV18 and J usage is TRBJ2-3. Germline CDR1 and CDR2: KGHSH and LQKENI. The CDR3 extends over 15 amino acids. The CDR3 sequence is CASSPRGVSTDTQYF. The variable domain in full, completed from reference TRBV18 and TRBJ2-3, reads NAGVMQNPRHLVRRRGQEARLRCSPMKGHSHVYWYRQLPEEGLKFMVYLQKENIIDESGMPKERFSAEFPKEGPSILRIQQVVRGDSAAYFCASSPRGVSTDTQYFGPGTRLTVL.

The V gene is TRBV5-4, the J gene TRBJ1-2. Germline V CDR1 and CDR2: SGHNT, YYREEE (reference sequence). The CDR3 covers 16 residues. CDR3 sequence reads: CASTRSLGQTSNGYTF.

This chain uses TRBV10-3 with TRBJ2-5; TCRdb's D gene call, TRBD1, goes unchecked for lack of DNA. The germline gives CDR1 ENHRY, CDR2 SYGVKD. CDR3 length equals 16 residues. CDR3 protein: CAISESGTVNQETQYF.

The V gene is TRBV19, the J gene TRBJ1-5; TCRdb proposes TRBD1, but this gene call is untestable without DNA. Germline V gene data show CDR1 as LNHDA and CDR2 as SQIVND (reference sequence). CDR3 length equals 15 residues. CDR3: CASSRDRGYSQPQHF.

The V call is TRBV12-3 or TRBV12-4, the J call TRBJ2-1; lacking DNA, the TRBD2 call made by TCRdb goes unchecked. The CDR3 extends over 17 amino acids. The CDR3 loop reads CASIKAGGPSSYNEQFF.

This chain uses TRBV6-6 with TRBJ2-5. Germline values: CDR1 MNHNY, CDR2 SVGAGI (reference sequence). This CDR3 is built from 14 residues. CDR3 loop: CASRGSGQQETQYF.

The chain couples TRBV12-3 or TRBV12-4 to TRBJ2-7. CDR3 length: 14 amino acids. The CDR3: CASVIASFSYEQYF.

The rearrangement uses TRBV24-1 and TRBJ2-5. The CDR3 sequence is 17 residues long. Germline CDR1 is KGHDR and CDR2 is SFDVKD. The CDR3 is CATSDSRVGVVQETQYF.

The rearrangement links TRBV27 to TRBJ2-3; TCRdb gives TRBD2 as the D gene, but with no DNA this cannot be confirmed. This CDR3 is built from 16 residues. CDR1 and CDR2 from the germline V gene are MNHEY and SMNVEV (reference sequence). The CDR3 loop reads CASSYSQATSTDTQYF.

The chain is built from TRBV19 and TRBJ2-1; TCRdb gives TRBD2 as the D gene, but with no DNA this cannot be confirmed. The CDR3 totals 17 residues. Germline CDR1 LNHDA, CDR2 SQIVND (reference sequence). Here the CDR3 reads CASSRKRGVLSYNEQFF.

The rearrangement links TRBV9 to TRBJ1-1; TCRdb designates TRBD1, a call that cannot be tested without DNA. There are 14 residues in the CDR3. Germline loops: CDR1 SGDLS, CDR2 YYNGEE. The CDR3 region is CASSKQGARNEAFF.

The gene calls are TRBV20-1 and TRBJ2-1. CDR1 and CDR2 (germline): DFQATT, SNEGSKA (reference sequence). There are 15 residues in the CDR3. CDR3 loop: CSARDLQSSYNEQFF.